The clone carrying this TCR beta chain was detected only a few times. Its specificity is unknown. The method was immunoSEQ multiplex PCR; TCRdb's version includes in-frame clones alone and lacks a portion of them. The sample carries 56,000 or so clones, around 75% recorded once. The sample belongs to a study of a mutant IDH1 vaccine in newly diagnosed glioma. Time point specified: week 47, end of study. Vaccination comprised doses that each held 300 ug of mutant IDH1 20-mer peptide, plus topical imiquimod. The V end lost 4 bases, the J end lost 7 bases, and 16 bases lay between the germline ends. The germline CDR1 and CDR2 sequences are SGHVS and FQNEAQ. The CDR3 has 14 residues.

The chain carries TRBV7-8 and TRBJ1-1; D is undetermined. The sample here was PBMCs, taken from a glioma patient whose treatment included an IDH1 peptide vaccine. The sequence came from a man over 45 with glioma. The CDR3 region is CASSSFDGQSEAFF. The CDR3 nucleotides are TGTGCCAGCAGCTCATTTGATGGGCAGAGTGAAGCTTTCTTT. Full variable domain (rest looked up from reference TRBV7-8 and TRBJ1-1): GAGVSQSPRYKVAKRGQDVALRCDPISGHVSLFWYQQALGQGPEFLTYFQNEAQLDKSGLPSDRFFAERPEGSVSTLKIQRTQQEDSAVYLCASSSFDGQSEAFFGQGTRLTVV.